This TCR beta chain was identified during a study of naive and memory T cell subsets. Study-wide results and caveats: Especially in CD8 cells, naive repertoires contained a few larger clonotypes, possibly CD45RA-re-expressing memory cells.

CDR1 and CDR2 from the germline V gene are MNHNY and SVGAGI (reference sequence). The CDR3 is 13 amino acids. V was cut by 7 bases and J by 4 bases, with 13 bases left in between. A remark on this clonotype: Its antigen is undetermined.

The beta constant-region primer was an equimolar mix of two oligonucleotides covering TRBC1 and TRBC2. Four rounds of PCR amplified the ligated cDNA using nested alpha and beta constant-region primers plus SP2. TCRdb fed the UMI-ligation and nested PCR reads into MiXCR, producing one record per CDR3 protein. The repertoire holds 98,000 or so distinct CDR3 sequences, with around 11% as singletons. This chain links TRBV6-6 with TRBJ1-1; D gene ambiguous. This sequence was found in a human donor in good health. Sequenced input: naive CD4+ T cells from blood. CDR3 region: CASTLDFLTEAFF. CDR3 sequence (DNA): TGTGCCAGCACCTTGGATTTTCTCACTGAAGCTTTCTTT.